These T cell receptor beta chains were read from a single sample in a study of OX40 agonist ivuxolimab in advanced cancers. Libraries were prepared by immunoSEQ multiplex PCR; TCRdb keeps only in-frame clonotypes and omits some of them. The sample holds about 28,000 clones, about 90% seen once. Sequencing used CD4+ or CD8+ T cells sorted from blood, obtained in a trial of the OX40 agonist ivuxolimab. These receptors all come from an adult with an advanced solid tumor such as melanoma, head and neck, liver or kidney cancer. CDR3s include the opening cysteine and the closing phenylalanine or tryptophan. D genes are given only for firm matches. A row's size may be missing; if present it is once, few, many or a size class.

v_gene	d_gene	j_gene	abundance	CDR3nt	CDR3aa
TRBV11-1	TRBD2	TRBJ2-7	.	TGTGCCAGCAGCTTAGGGACTAGCTACGAGCAGTACTTC	CASSLGTSYEQYF
TRBV19	.	TRBJ1-1	.	TGTGCCAGTAGTATTTGGCAGGAAGCTTTCTTT	CASSIWQEAFF
TRBV7-9	TRBD1	TRBJ1-5	once	TGTGCCAGCAGCTGGACAGGGGAAGGGACCAATCAGCCCCAGCATTTT	CASSWTGEGTNQPQHF
TRBV9	.	TRBJ2-2	once	TGTGCCAGCAGCGTAGGGGGCGACACCGGGGAGCTGTTTTTT	CASSVGGDTGELFF
TRBV27	.	TRBJ1-5	.	TGTGCCAGCAGTTTATCGGTGGGCTTGGCCGATCAGCCCCAGCATTTT	CASSLSVGLADQPQHF
TRBV4-2	.	TRBJ1-2	.	TGTGCCAGCAGCCAAGATTATTTGGGGGTTTTTTGTGGCTACACCTTC	CASSQDYLGVFCGYTF
TRBV6-1	.	TRBJ2-7	.	TGTGCCACCGAAGTGGAGTGGGGGGCCGGCTCCGAGCAGTACTTC	CATEVEWGAGSEQYF
TRBV5-1	TRBD2	TRBJ2-1	.	TGCGCCAGCAGCTGGGATCCGGGACTAGCGACGGCGGATGAGCAGTTCTTC	CASSWDPGLATADEQFF
TRBV11-2	.	TRBJ2-2	once	TGTGCCAGCAGCTCCTTTGGGGGGGAGCTGTTTTTT	CASSSFGGELFF
TRBV6-5	.	TRBJ2-7	.	TGTGCCAGCAGTTACCATCGGGGTTACGAGCAGTACTTC	CASSYHRGYEQYF
TRBV10-3	.	TRBJ2-7	.	TGTGCCACCCAAATCCCCGGTTCCTACGAGCAGTACTTC	CATQIPGSYEQYF
TRBV15	.	TRBJ2-7	.	TGTGCCACCAGCATTGAGCGGGTTAGCCCCTACGAGCAGTACTTC	CATSIERVSPYEQYF
TRBV5-4	TRBD2	TRBJ2-3	.	TGTGCCAGCAGCTTGAGTTCAGCGGGGGGCACAGATACGCAGTATTTT	CASSLSSAGGTDTQYF
TRBV28	TRBD1	TRBJ1-1	.	TGTGCCAGCAGACCCCCCGACAGGGGGTTCACTGAAGCTTTCTTT	CASRPPDRGFTEAFF
TRBV9	.	TRBJ1-4	once	TGTGCCAGCAGCGGGGCAGTACACATTAATGAAAAACTGTTTTTT	CASSGAVHINEKLFF
TRBV5-5	TRBD1	TRBJ2-7	.	TGTGCCAGCAGCTTGGGATCACAGGGGGTCCTATACGAGCAGTACTTC	CASSLGSQGVLYEQYF
TRBV19	.	TRBJ1-1	.	TGTGCCAGTAGTCCAGCTTTGAACACTGAAGCTTTCTTT	CASSPALNTEAFF
TRBV19	.	TRBJ2-7	once	TGTGCCAGTAGCACGGCGGCCTACTACGAGCAGTACTTC	CASSTAAYYEQYF
TRBV6-5	.	TRBJ2-7	.	TGTGCCAGCAGTCCAGACCATTCCTACGAGCAGTACTTC	CASSPDHSYEQYF
TRBV28	TRBD1	TRBJ2-3	.	TGTGCCAGCACCCTTAAGACGGGACAGGATACGCAGTATTTT	CASTLKTGQDTQYF
TRBV19	TRBD1	TRBJ2-7	.	TGTGCCAGTAGCCCTTACAGGGGTTTTTACGAGCAGTACTTC	CASSPYRGFYEQYF
TRBV6-5	TRBD2	TRBJ2-5	.	TGTGCCAGCAGTTACGGCGGGAGGGCCGGGGAGACCCAGTACTTC	CASSYGGRAGETQYF
TRBV4-3	.	TRBJ2-7	few	TGCGCCAGCAGCCAAGATCCCACTCCCTACGAGCAGTACTTC	CASSQDPTPYEQYF
TRBV27	.	TRBJ2-5	.	TGTGCCAGCAGTTTATCTGGGGAGACCCAGTACTTC	CASSLSGETQYF
TRBV6-1	.	TRBJ2-7	medium-sized	TGTGCCCTAGGGAGAGGACAGTCCTACGAGCAGTACTTC	CALGRGQSYEQYF
TRBV7-9	.	TRBJ2-3	.	TGTGCCAGCAGCCTAGCGCGGAGCACAGATACGCAGTATTTT	CASSLARSTDTQYF
TRBV5-1	TRBD2	TRBJ2-1	.	TGCGCCAGCAGCTCCCCCCCTAGCGGCCCCGTCTATGAGCAGTTCTTC	CASSSPPSGPVYEQFF
TRBV28	.	TRBJ2-7	.	TGTGCCAGCAGTTACCGGGACAACACCTACGAGCAGTACTTC	CASSYRDNTYEQYF
TRBV29-1	TRBD1	TRBJ2-7	.	TGCAGCGTCCAGGGGACAGGGAGCTCCTACGAGCAGTACTTC	CSVQGTGSSYEQYF